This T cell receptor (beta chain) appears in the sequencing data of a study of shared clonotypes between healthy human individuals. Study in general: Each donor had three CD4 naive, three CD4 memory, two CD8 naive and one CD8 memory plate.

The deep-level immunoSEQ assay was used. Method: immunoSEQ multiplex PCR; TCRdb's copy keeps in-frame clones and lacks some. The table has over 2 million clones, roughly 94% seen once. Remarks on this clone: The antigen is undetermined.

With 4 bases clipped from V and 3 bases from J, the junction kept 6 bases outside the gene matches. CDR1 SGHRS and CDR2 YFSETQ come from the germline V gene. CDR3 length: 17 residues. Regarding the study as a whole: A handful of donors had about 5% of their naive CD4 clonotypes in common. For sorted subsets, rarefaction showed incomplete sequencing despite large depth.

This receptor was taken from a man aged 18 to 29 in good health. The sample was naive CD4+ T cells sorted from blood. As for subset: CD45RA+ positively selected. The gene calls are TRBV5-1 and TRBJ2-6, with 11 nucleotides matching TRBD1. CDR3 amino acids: CASSRGQGAGGANVLTF. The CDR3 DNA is TGCGCCAGCAGCAGAGGACAGGGGGCTGGTGGGGCCAACGTCCTGACTTTC.